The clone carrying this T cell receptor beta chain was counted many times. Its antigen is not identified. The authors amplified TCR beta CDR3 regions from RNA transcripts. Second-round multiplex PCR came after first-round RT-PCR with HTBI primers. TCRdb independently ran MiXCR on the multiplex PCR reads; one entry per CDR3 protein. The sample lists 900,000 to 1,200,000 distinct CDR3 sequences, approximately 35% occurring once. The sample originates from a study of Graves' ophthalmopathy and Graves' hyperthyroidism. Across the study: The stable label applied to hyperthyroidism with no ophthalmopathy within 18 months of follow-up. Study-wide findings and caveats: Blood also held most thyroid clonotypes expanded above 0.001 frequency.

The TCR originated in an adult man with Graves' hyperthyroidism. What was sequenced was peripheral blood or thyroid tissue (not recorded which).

The CDR3 DNA is TGTGCCAGCAGCCAAGGACGAAACACCATATATTTT. Its protein is CASSQGRNTIYF. V is TRBV14 and J is TRBJ1-3, with D unclear. CDR1 SGHDN and CDR2 FVKESK come from the germline V gene. There are 12 residues in the CDR3. The V gene lost 1 base and the J gene lost 5 bases, with 3 bases spanning the gap.